This T cell receptor beta chain was found in a study of T cell responses to AZD1222 COVID-19 vaccine. Whole-study results and caveats: White British ancestry dominated among donors, who included more females, and clonal diversity was possibly underestimated.

In regard to this clone: The antigen is undetermined.

Germline V gene sequence: CDR1 SQVTM, CDR2 ANQGSEA. This CDR3 region has 12 residues. V dropped 6 bases and J dropped 7; count of bases not matched to a gene: 6. The repertoire was sequenced with immunoSEQ multiplex PCR; TCRdb's copy has only in-frame clones and lacks some. Here the sample spans fewer than 150,000 clones, roughly 90% being singletons. This TCR was sampled from an adult who received the AZD1222 COVID-19 vaccine. This sequence joins TRBV29-1 and TRBJ1-2; 9 nucleotides align to TRBD1. The starting material was peripheral blood, obtained 28 days after the second AZD1222 dose. The CDR3 nucleotides are TGCAGCGTGACAGGGGGGCTTGGTGGCTACACCTTC. Translated, it gives CSVTGGLGGYTF.